This T cell receptor (beta chain) was identified in a study of blood T cell repertoires in COVID-19. Study background: The United States, Italy and Spain provided the acute and convalescent COVID-19 samples. The analysed material was cDNA or gDNA that came from T cells, B-cell-depleted T cells, or PBMCs.

Researchers sorted participants into cohorts using their self-reported clinical history. A COVID-19 case was met by exposed participants within 2 weeks before study entry. Germline V gives CDR1 SNHLY, CDR2 FYNNEI. V lost 2 bases to trimming and J lost 3 bases, with 11 bases between them. This CDR3 has 15 amino acids. Method: immunoSEQ multiplex PCR; TCRdb's copy keeps in-frame clones and lacks some. Here the sample spans about 350,000 clones, almost 90% being singletons. Sequencing was done on a sample of PBMCs or T cells enriched from blood (not recorded which). The source is a young woman who had been exposed to COVID-19. The chain is built from TRBV2 and TRBJ1-5; D is possibly TRBD1 (6 bases). CDR3 amino acids: CASSEQDSYNQPQHF. CDR3 nucleotides: TGTGCCAGCAGTGAACAGGACAGCTACAATCAGCCCCAGCATTTT.